Listed below are T cell receptor beta chains from one sample, sequenced in a study of T cell repertoires in cytomegalovirus infection. TCRdb re-called the reads through MiXCR, storing one row per CDR3 protein. The sample includes 300,000 or so distinct CDR3 sequences, 20% to 30% of them seen just once. The sequenced sample consisted of PBMCs. These TCRs come from a human donor in good health (CMV status not recorded). Some clones in this sample may be carry-over from other donors' samples. Both conserved end residues are part of each CDR3. Each record gives: V gene, J gene, D gene, clone size, CDR3 DNA, CDR3 protein. A D gene is named only where the DNA matches it firmly. Clone size, where shown, is once, few, many, or a class for clones that have expanded.

v_call: TRBV5-4; j_call: TRBJ2-7; d_call: TRBD1; clone_size: NA; cdr3_nt: TGTGCCAGCAGCACCGGACAGGGTGACGAGCAGTACTTC; cdr3_aa: CASSTGQGDEQYF
v_call: TRBV6-6; j_call: TRBJ2-6; d_call: TRBD2; clone_size: NA; cdr3_nt: TGTGCCAGCAGTGTGGGATACCGTGGGACTAGATCTGGGGCCAACGTCCTGACTTTC; cdr3_aa: CASSVGYRGTRSGANVLTF
v_call: TRBV12-3/TRBV12-4; j_call: TRBJ2-3; d_call: NA; clone_size: few; cdr3_nt: TGTGCCAGCAGTCTTCCCGCGGGGCGGGAAGATACGCAGTATTTT; cdr3_aa: CASSLPAGREDTQYF
v_call: TRBV6-6; j_call: TRBJ1-1; d_call: NA; clone_size: many; cdr3_nt: TGTGCCAGCAGTTACGGCTCAAACACTGAAGCTTTCTTT; cdr3_aa: CASSYGSNTEAFF
v_call: TRBV7-2; j_call: TRBJ2-5; d_call: TRBD1; clone_size: many; cdr3_nt: TGTGCCAGCAGCCAGAACAGGGGTGGCAAGACCCAGTACTTC; cdr3_aa: CASSQNRGGKTQYF
v_call: TRBV6-2/TRBV6-3; j_call: TRBJ2-3; d_call: TRBD2; clone_size: many; cdr3_nt: TGTGCCAGCAGTTACGGGACTAGCGGGGCAGATACGCAGTATTTT; cdr3_aa: CASSYGTSGADTQYF
v_call: TRBV19; j_call: TRBJ2-3; d_call: TRBD1; clone_size: few; cdr3_nt: TGTGCCAGTAGTAGCGACTCGGGACAGGTGATAAGCACAGATACGCAGTATTTT; cdr3_aa: CASSSDSGQVISTDTQYF
v_call: TRBV10-2; j_call: TRBJ2-3; d_call: NA; clone_size: few; cdr3_nt: TGCGCCAGCAAACCTAGCGACACAGATACGCAGTATTTT; cdr3_aa: CASKPSDTDTQYF
v_call: TRBV20-1; j_call: TRBJ2-1; d_call: NA; clone_size: NA; cdr3_nt: TGCAGTGCTCGCATCCCCAGCGGCCAGGTAAATGAGCAGTTCTTC; cdr3_aa: CSARIPSGQVNEQFF
v_call: TRBV7-2; j_call: TRBJ2-7; d_call: TRBD2; clone_size: NA; cdr3_nt: TGTGCCAGCAGCTCCCTAGCGGGGGGTAGGAACGAGCAGTACTTC; cdr3_aa: CASSSLAGGRNEQYF
v_call: TRBV11-2; j_call: TRBJ1-1; d_call: NA; clone_size: few; cdr3_nt: TGTGCCAGCAGCTCCCCGGGGCAGGGGTACACTGAAGCTTTCTTT; cdr3_aa: CASSSPGQGYTEAFF
v_call: TRBV7-2; j_call: TRBJ2-5; d_call: TRBD2; clone_size: few; cdr3_nt: TGTGCCAGCAGCGGGGGGACTAGCGGGAGGAGGGGACAAGAGACCCAGTACTTC; cdr3_aa: CASSGGTSGRRGQETQYF
v_call: TRBV30; j_call: TRBJ1-5; d_call: TRBD1; clone_size: few; cdr3_nt: TGTGCCTGGGACAGGGGTCCTAATCAGCCCCAGCATTTT; cdr3_aa: CAWDRGPNQPQHF
v_call: TRBV7-2; j_call: TRBJ2-7; d_call: NA; clone_size: many; cdr3_nt: TGTGCCAGCAGCTTAGGAGCTGGACTCAACTCCTACGAGCAGTACTTC; cdr3_aa: CASSLGAGLNSYEQYF
v_call: TRBV18; j_call: TRBJ1-1; d_call: TRBD1; clone_size: few; cdr3_nt: TGTGCCAGCTCACGAACCGGGACAGGCCCCCTTGGGAACACTGAAGCTTTCTTT; cdr3_aa: CASSRTGTGPLGNTEAFF
v_call: TRBV7-2; j_call: TRBJ2-2; d_call: NA; clone_size: many; cdr3_nt: TGTGCCAGCAGCTTAGCGGCCCGGGCGAACACCGGGGAGCTGTTTTTT; cdr3_aa: CASSLAARANTGELFF
v_call: TRBV11-2; j_call: TRBJ1-5; d_call: NA; clone_size: NA; cdr3_nt: TGTGTCAGCAGCTTAGCGGGAAATCAGCCCCAGCATTTT; cdr3_aa: CVSSLAGNQPQHF
v_call: TRBV7-2; j_call: TRBJ2-7; d_call: NA; clone_size: NA; cdr3_nt: TGTGCCAGCAGCTTATTTGCGGGAAAGGGAGAGCAGTACTTC; cdr3_aa: CASSLFAGKGEQYF
v_call: TRBV20-1; j_call: TRBJ2-1; d_call: NA; clone_size: NA; cdr3_nt: TGCAGTGCTAGAGATCTCGTCGGCCGCAATGAGCAGTTCTTC; cdr3_aa: CSARDLVGRNEQFF
v_call: TRBV5-1; j_call: TRBJ1-2; d_call: TRBD1; clone_size: NA; cdr3_nt: TGCGCCAGCAGGCCCCACGGGACAGACTATGGCTACACCTTC; cdr3_aa: CASRPHGTDYGYTF
v_call: TRBV7-2; j_call: TRBJ1-1; d_call: NA; clone_size: NA; cdr3_nt: TGTGCCAGCAGCTTAGTCAGGGCGACGAACACTGAAGCTTTCTTT; cdr3_aa: CASSLVRATNTEAFF
v_call: TRBV27; j_call: TRBJ1-2; d_call: TRBD1; clone_size: few; cdr3_nt: TGTGCCAGCAGACCAAGCGGACAGGACTATGGCTACACCTTC; cdr3_aa: CASRPSGQDYGYTF
v_call: TRBV6-1; j_call: TRBJ2-1; d_call: TRBD2; clone_size: few; cdr3_nt: TGTGCCAGCAGAACAAGGGGACTAGCGGGTTTCAATGAGCAGTTCTTC; cdr3_aa: CASRTRGLAGFNEQFF